What follows are 16 T cell receptor beta chains derived from one specimen sequenced in a study of T cells after yellow fever vaccination (dated by TCRdb to about 2019). The library was made by 5' RACE. Sequencing instrument: Illumina HiSeq 2500. Using fastp at Q25 and MiXCR, TCRdb reprocessed the public reads and kept productive beta chains. Each entry merges the rows of one CDR3 protein and shows their most common DNA and genes. For this sample the table gives around 63,000 distinct CDR3 sequences, of which 7.4% were detected only once. The ten largest clones add up to 36% of the sample. The sample's treatment or condition, from its label and the paper: live attenuated yellow fever vaccine strain. The sample in question was CD8+ T cells sorted from PBMCs, obtained 15 days after the yellow fever booster vaccination. Receptor source: a man younger than 45 who received the YFV17D yellow fever vaccine.

Comment on this clonotype: A much more abundant neighbour one base away suggests this may be a read error. This chain joins TRBV5-1 and TRBJ2-7; the match to TRBD2 covers 8 bases. Germline V lookup: CDR1 SGHRS, CDR2 YFSETQ. The CDR3 spans 14 residues. The ends lost 4 bases at V and 7 bases at J; junction bases unmatched: 10. CDR3 in DNA: TGCGCCAGCAGCCAGGGGACTAGGGGTGATGAGCAGTACTTC. It yields the protein CASSQGTRGDEQYF.

The V call is TRBV19, the J call TRBJ2-5; tentative D call: TRBD2 (6 bases). Trimming pared 4 bases from V and 0 bases from J, leaving 15 bases between. This CDR3 region has 16 residues. CDR1 and CDR2 (germline): LNHDA, SQIVND (reference sequence). Here the CDR3 reads CASSRDTVADQETQYF. CDR3 bases: TGTGCCAGTAGTAGAGACACCGTAGCGGACCAAGAGACCCAGTACTTC.

The table lists this clonotype with many counts. The V gene is TRBV27, the J gene TRBJ1-2, with TRBD1 identical over 7 bases. The CDR3 has 13 residues. CDR1 and CDR2 (germline): MNHEY, SMNVEV (reference sequence). J was trimmed by 4 bases and V by 5 bases; bases with no gene match: 4. CDR3 sequence reads: CASSPQGLYGYTF. The CDR3 DNA reads TGTGCCAGCAGTCCACAGGGGCTCTATGGCTACACCTTC.

This clonotype showed up just a few times. The chain uses TRBV25-1 and TRBJ1-2; 7 bases are shared with TRBD1. V was pared by 5 bases and J by 3 bases, with 6 bases of the junction left unmatched. The germline gives CDR1 MGHDK, CDR2 SYGVNS. This CDR3 contains 14 residues. CDR3 region: CASSQQGYYYGYTF. The CDR3 nucleotides read TGTGCCAGCAGTCAACAGGGGTACTACTATGGCTACACCTTC.

The chain couples TRBV20-1 to TRBJ2-1; 9 bases match TRBD2. Germline values: CDR1 DFQATT, CDR2 SNEGSKA (reference sequence). The CDR3 runs 16 residues. The V and J ends lost 1 base and 5 bases, in that order; junction bases with no gene match: 9. The CDR3 loop is CSARGGTSGFNNEQFF. The CDR3 DNA follows: TGCAGTGCTAGAGGTGGTACTAGCGGGTTCAACAATGAGCAGTTCTTC.

A note on this clonotype: Just one base apart from a much larger clone, this may be a read error. The chain employs TRBV20-1 and TRBJ2-2; TRBD2 might be the D (6 bases). Looked up from germline, CDR1 is DFQATT and CDR2 is SNEGSKA (reference sequence). Trimming shortened V by 5 bases and J by 5 bases, and 21 bases separated the two germline ends. The CDR3 has 16 amino acids. The CDR3 reads CSAGPGLPGYTGELFF. In DNA, the CDR3 is TGCAGTGCTGGACCGGGACTCCCGGGTTATACCGGGGAGCTGTTTTTT.

This clonotype was seen many times. This chain connects TRBV18 to TRBJ2-1; 10 bases align to TRBD2. Trimming took 6 bases from V and 6 from J; bases not matched to a gene: 8. The CDR3 is 15 residues long. Germline values: CDR1 KGHSH, CDR2 LQKENI. CDR3 in amino acids: CASSLLAGVGNEQFF. The CDR3 DNA reads TGTGCCAGCTCCCTCCTAGCGGGAGTTGGCAATGAGCAGTTCTTC.

This clonotype showed up many times. The chain links TRBV2 to TRBJ2-7; 11 nucleotides agree with TRBD1. The ends lost 7 bases at V and 1 base at J; junction bases unmatched: 3. CDR3 length: 14 residues. The V gene's germline CDR1 is SNHLY and CDR2 FYNNEI. CDR3 in amino acids: CASIGTGGSYEQYF. The DNA for the CDR3 is TGTGCCAGCATTGGGACAGGGGGATCCTACGAGCAGTACTTC.

This clonotype was observed at least ten times. The rearrangement joins TRBV7-2 to TRBJ1-1; a possible D gene is TRBD1 (5 bases). V shed 1 base and J shed 4 bases, with 13 bases lying between them. This CDR3 has 15 amino acids. The germline V gene has CDR1 SGHTA and CDR2 FQGNSA. The CDR3 here is CASSLGPGESTEAFF. CDR3 bases: TGTGCCAGCAGCTTAGGTCCGGGGGAGAGCACTGAAGCTTTCTTT.

This clonotype appeared many times. The CDR3 reads CSAASDGTSVLKDEQFF. For the CDR3, the DNA is TGCAGTGCTGCTAGTGACGGGACTAGCGTTCTTAAGGATGAGCAGTTCTTC. The V call is TRBV20-1, the J call TRBJ2-1; 10 nucleotides line up with TRBD2. CDR3 size: 17 residues. The ends lost 5 bases at V and 8 bases at J; junction bases unmatched: 18. Germline V gene data show CDR1 as DFQATT and CDR2 as SNEGSKA (reference sequence).

This clonotype was detected a few times. CDR3 DNA sequence: TGTGCCTGGAGTATTGGAAGGACTGAAGCTTTCTTT. Encoded protein: CAWSIGRTEAFF. The rearrangement joins TRBV30 to TRBJ1-1; no reliable D call. The CDR3 sequence is 12 residues long. V was shortened by 2 bases and J by 5 bases, with 9 bases between the two germline ends. CDR1 and CDR2 from the germline V gene are GTSNPN and SVGIG (reference sequence).

V gene TRBV19 combines with J gene TRBJ2-4; D gene ambiguous. The CDR3 loop spans 12 amino acids. Germline CDR1 and CDR2: LNHDA and SQIVND (reference sequence). V lost 11 bases and J 4 bases, leaving 12 bases between the germline ends. CDR3: CACSGLKNIQYF. The CDR3 coding sequence is TGTGCCTGCTCCGGGCTAAAAAACATTCAGTACTTC.

This clonotype appeared a few times. V usage is TRBV25-1 and J usage is TRBJ2-5; D is ambiguous. Germline loops: CDR1 MGHDK, CDR2 SYGVNS. The V gene lost 4 bases and the J gene lost 1 base, with 7 bases spanning the gap. The CDR3 contains 13 residues. The CDR3: CASSVQSQETQYF. The CDR3 coding sequence is TGTGCCAGCAGTGTGCAGAGCCAAGAGACCCAGTACTTC. The whole variable domain, filled in from reference TRBV25-1 and TRBJ2-5, reads EADIYQTPRYLVIGTGKKITLECSQTMGHDKMYWYQQDPGMELHLIHYSYGVNSTEKGDLSSESTVSRIRTEHFPLTLESARPSHTSQYLCASSVQSQETQYFGPGTRLLVL.

The CDR3 loop reads CASSMRQGAIYEQYF. The CDR3 nucleotides are TGTGCCAGTAGTATGAGGCAGGGGGCGATCTACGAGCAGTACTTC. The chain carries TRBV19 and TRBJ2-7; 8 nucleotides match TRBD1. After removal of 3 bases from V and 3 bases from J, the junction contained 7 bases not matched to a gene. Per germline, CDR1 LNHDA and CDR2 SQIVND (reference sequence). There are 15 residues in the CDR3.

This clonotype was counted at least ten times. The chain has TRBV7-2 and TRBJ2-3; possibly TRBD1 or TRBD2 for D (5 bases each). V was shortened by 4 bases and J by 0 bases, with 11 bases between the two germline ends. Germline assignment: CDR1 SGHTA and CDR2 FQGNSA. CDR3 length equals 15 residues. The DNA for the CDR3 is TGTGCCAGCAGCTCCGGGACCACTAGCACAGATACGCAGTATTTT. As protein: CASSSGTTSTDTQYF.

CDR3 bases: TGTGCCAGCAGCTTGGACGGGACAAGCACAGATACGCAGTATTTT. It yields the protein CASSLDGTSTDTQYF. This chain uses TRBV7-2 with TRBJ2-3; possible D gene TRBD1, 6 bases. This CDR3 contains 15 residues. The germline V and J ends were trimmed by 3 bases and 0 bases, with 10 bases remaining between them. Germline CDR1 and CDR2: SGHTA and FQGNSA.